This T cell receptor (beta chain) was identified in a study of low-dose radiotherapy and immunotherapy resistance in tumors. First-strand cDNA relied on TRAV- and TRBV-specific primers spanning alpha and beta chains. With a V-primer adapter and a constant-region primer, TCRs were amplified for roughly 21 PCR cycles. Using its own MiXCR run on the reads, TCRdb lists one record per CDR3 protein. The table has around 83,000 distinct CDR3 sequences, over 15% seen once. The ends lost 11 bases at V and 10 bases at J; junction bases unmatched: 14. This CDR3 contains 15 residues. Looked up from germline, CDR1 is MNHEY and CDR2 is SVGAGI. Time point described: before trial treatment.

The sample was PBMCs, taken before treatment. The J gene is TRBJ2-1, the V gene TRBV6-5; 13 nucleotides match TRBD2. The origin of this receptor is a male donor with prostate cancer. This CDR3 reads CAVGKAGTSGIEQFF. The CDR3 coding sequence is TGTGCCGTAGGCAAGGCCGGGACTAGCGGGATAGAGCAGTTCTTC.